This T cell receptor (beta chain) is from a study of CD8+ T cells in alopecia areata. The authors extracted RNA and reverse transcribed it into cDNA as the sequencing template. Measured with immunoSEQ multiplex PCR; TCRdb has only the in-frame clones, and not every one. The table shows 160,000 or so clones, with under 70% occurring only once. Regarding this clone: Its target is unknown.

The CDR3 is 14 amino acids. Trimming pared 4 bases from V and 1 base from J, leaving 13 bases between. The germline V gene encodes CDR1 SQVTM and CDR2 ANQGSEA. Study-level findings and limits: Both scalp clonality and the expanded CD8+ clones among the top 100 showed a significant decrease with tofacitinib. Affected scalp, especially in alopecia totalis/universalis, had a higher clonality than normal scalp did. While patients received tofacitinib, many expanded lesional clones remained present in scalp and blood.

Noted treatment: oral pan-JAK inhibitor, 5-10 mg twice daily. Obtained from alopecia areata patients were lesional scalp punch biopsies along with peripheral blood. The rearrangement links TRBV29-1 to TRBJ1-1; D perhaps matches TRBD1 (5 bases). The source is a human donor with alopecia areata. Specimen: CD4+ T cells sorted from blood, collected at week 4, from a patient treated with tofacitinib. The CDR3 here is CSVVGGYGNTEAFF. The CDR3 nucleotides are TGCAGCGTTGTGGGGGGTTATGGGAACACTGAAGCTTTCTTT. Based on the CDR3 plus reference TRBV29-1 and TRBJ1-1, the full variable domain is SAVISQKPSRDICQRGTSLTIQCQVDSQVTMMFWYRQQPGQSLTLIATANQGSEATYESGFVIDKFPISRPNLTFSTLTVSNMSPEDSSIYLCSVVGGYGNTEAFFGQGTRLTVV.